This T cell receptor (beta chain) was sequenced in a study of blood T cell repertoires in COVID-19. In the study overall: Some COVID-19 samples were acute and others convalescent; all came from the United States, Italy and Spain. Sample material is recorded as cDNA or gDNA derived from T cells, B-cell-depleted T cells, or PBMCs.

In the original workflow: Using reference gene primer amplification, nucleated cell counts were estimated. The repertoire was sequenced with immunoSEQ multiplex PCR; TCRdb's copy has only in-frame clones and lacks some. The V and J calls and clone size are taken from that table; D and trimming were inferred from the DNA. The data show around 110,000 clones, with roughly 75% seen just once and 16% held by the top ten. CDR1 and CDR2 (germline): KGHDR, SFDVKD. Trimming removed 1 base from V and 9 bases from J, with 12 bases in between. The CDR3 contains 13 residues. The sample comprised peripheral blood. The sequence derives from a man aged 55 to 70 with active or convalescent COVID-19. V is TRBV24-1 and J is TRBJ2-7; D is unclear. For the CDR3, the DNA is TGTGCCACCAGTGATTTTGAGGCCCCGGGGCAGTACTTC. This sequence encodes CATSDFEAPGQYF.